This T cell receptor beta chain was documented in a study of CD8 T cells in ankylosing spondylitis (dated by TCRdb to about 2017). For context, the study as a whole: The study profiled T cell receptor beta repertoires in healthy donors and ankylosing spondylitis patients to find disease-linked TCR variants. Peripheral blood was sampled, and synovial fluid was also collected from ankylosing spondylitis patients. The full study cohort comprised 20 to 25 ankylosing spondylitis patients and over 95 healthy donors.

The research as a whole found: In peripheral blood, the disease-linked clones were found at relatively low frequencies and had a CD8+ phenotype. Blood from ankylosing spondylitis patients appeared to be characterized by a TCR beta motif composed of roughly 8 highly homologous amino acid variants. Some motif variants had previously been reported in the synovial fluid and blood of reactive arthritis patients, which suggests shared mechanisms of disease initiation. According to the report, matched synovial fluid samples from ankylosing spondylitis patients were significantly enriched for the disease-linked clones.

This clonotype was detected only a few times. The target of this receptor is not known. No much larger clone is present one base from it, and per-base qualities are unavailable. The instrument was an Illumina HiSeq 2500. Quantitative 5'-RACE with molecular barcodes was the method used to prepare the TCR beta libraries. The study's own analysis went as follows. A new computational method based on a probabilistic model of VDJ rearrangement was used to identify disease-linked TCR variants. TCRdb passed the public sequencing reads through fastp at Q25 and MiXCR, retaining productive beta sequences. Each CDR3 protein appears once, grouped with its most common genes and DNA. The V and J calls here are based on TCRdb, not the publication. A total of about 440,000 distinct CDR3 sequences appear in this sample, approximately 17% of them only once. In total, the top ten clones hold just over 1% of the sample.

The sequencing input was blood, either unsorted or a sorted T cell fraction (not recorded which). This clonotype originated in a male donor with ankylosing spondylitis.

The CDR3 reads CASSFVLGGEQFF. Here is the DNA: TGCGCCAGCAGCTTTGTCCTAGGGGGCGAGCAGTTCTTC. The chain is made from TRBV5-1 and TRBJ2-1, with 7 bases aligning to TRBD1. CDR1 and CDR2 were assigned from the germline V gene as SGHRS and YFSETQ. From its cysteine to its phenylalanine, the CDR3 spans 13 amino acids. The only DNA kept is the CDR3, 39 bases in frame from the first base. Germline trimming amounts to 2 bases on V and 10 bases on J, with 6 as the count of junction bases outside the gene matches.